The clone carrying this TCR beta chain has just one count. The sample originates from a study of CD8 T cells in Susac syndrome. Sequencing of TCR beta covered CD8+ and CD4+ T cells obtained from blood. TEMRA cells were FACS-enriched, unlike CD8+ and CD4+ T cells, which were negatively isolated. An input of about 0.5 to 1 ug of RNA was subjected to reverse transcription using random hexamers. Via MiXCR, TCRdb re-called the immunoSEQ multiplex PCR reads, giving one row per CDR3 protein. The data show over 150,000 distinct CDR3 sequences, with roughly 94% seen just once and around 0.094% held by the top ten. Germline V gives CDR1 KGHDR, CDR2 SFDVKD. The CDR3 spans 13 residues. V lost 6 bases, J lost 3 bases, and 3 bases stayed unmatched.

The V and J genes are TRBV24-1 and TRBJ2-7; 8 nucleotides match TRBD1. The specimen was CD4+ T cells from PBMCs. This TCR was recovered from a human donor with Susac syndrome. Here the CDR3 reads CATSYRGVYEQYF. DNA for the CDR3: TGTGCCACCAGTTACAGGGGGGTCTACGAGCAGTACTTC.